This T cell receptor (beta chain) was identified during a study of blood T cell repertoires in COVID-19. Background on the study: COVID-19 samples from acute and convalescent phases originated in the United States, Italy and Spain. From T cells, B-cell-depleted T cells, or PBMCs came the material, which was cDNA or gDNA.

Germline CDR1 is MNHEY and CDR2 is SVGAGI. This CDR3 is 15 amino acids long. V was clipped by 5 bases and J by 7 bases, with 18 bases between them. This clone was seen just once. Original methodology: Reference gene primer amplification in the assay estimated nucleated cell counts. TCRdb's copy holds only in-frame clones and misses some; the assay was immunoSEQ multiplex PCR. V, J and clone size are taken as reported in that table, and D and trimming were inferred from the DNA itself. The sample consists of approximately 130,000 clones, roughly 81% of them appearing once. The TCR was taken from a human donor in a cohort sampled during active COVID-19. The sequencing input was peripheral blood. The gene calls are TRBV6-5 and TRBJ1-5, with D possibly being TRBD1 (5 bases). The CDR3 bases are TGTGCCAGCAGTCCAAATCCAGGGTTGCACCAGCCCCAGCATTTT. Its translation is CASSPNPGLHQPQHF.